A single sample gave rise to the 6 T cell receptor beta chains below, sequenced in a study of CD8 T cells in ankylosing spondylitis. TCRdb processed the 5' RACE reads anew with MiXCR; each CDR3 protein has one entry. The table includes 250,000 to 350,000 distinct CDR3 sequences, around 21% detected once. Sequenced input: blood, either unsorted or a sorted T cell fraction (not recorded which). Receptors originate from a female donor with ankylosing spondylitis or in good health (not recorded which).

This clonotype was seen only a few times. This chain uses TRBV6-1 with TRBJ1-3; D remains ambiguous. CDR3 length equals 15 residues. The V gene's germline CDR1 is MNHNS and CDR2 SASEGT. Between the trimmed V and J ends, which lost 5 bases and 0 bases, there was a span of 11 bases. The CDR3 sequence is CASSSPRPSGNTIYF. CDR3 DNA: TGTGCCAGCAGTAGCCCGAGACCCTCTGGAAACACCATATATTTT.

The chain carries TRBV20-1 and TRBJ2-7; tentative D call: TRBD1 (6 bases). Deletions cut 4 bases from V and 0 bases from J, with 13 bases between. The CDR3 has 14 residues. The germline V gene has CDR1 DFQATT and CDR2 SNEGSKA (reference sequence). In DNA form, the CDR3 reads TGCAGTGCTATTCGAACAGGGACCTCCTACGAGCAGTACTTC. Translated: CSAIRTGTSYEQYF.

In its sample, this clonotype was seen a few times. This chain joins TRBV12-3 or TRBV12-4 and TRBJ1-5; 8 bases are shared with TRBD1. The CDR3 has 12 amino acids. Losses at the gene ends were 5 bases for V and 13 bases for J; bases not matched to a gene: 7. This chain's CDR3 is CASSKNRGNQHF. CDR3 nucleotides: TGTGCCAGCAGTAAAAACAGGGGGAATCAGCATTTT.

The chain recombines TRBV20-1 with TRBJ2-5, with 11 bases aligning to TRBD2. The ends lost 6 bases at V and 7 bases at J; junction bases unmatched: 10. The CDR3 spans 14 residues. Germline CDR1 and CDR2: DFQATT and SNEGSKA (reference sequence). DNA for the CDR3: TGCAGTGCCCCTAGCGGGAGGAGCCTGGGGACCCAGTACTTC. It translates to CSAPSGRSLGTQYF.

This clonotype was recorded a few times. The CDR3 region is CATSRDVAGADTQYF. As DNA, the CDR3 is TGTGCCACCAGCAGAGATGTAGCGGGAGCAGATACGCAGTATTTT. The J gene is TRBJ2-3, the V gene TRBV15, with 9 bases aligning to TRBD2. CDR1 LNHNV and CDR2 YYDKDF come from the germline V gene (reference sequence). The CDR3 contains 15 residues. V dropped 0 bases and J dropped 4; count of bases not matched to a gene: 2.

The table lists this clonotype with many counts. DNA of the CDR3: TGTGCCAGCAGTTTATCTCTCTCTGGGGCCAACGTCCTGACTTTC. This codes for CASSLSLSGANVLTF. V and J are TRBV12-3 or TRBV12-4 and TRBJ2-6; no definite D call. Trimming removed 2 bases at V and 0 bases at J, with 5 bases between. The CDR3 is made up of 15 amino acids.